This T cell receptor beta chain stems from a study of blood T cell repertoires in COVID-19. Overall study: Both acute and convalescent COVID-19 samples were obtained from the United States, Italy and Spain.

V shed 6 bases and J shed 2 bases, with 23 bases lying between them. The germline V gene encodes CDR1 MNHEY and CDR2 SVGEGT. This CDR3 is 17 amino acids long. Participant age was roughly 18 to 89 years, and participants resided in about two dozen US areas. Membership in each cohort depended on participant-reported clinical history. In the source study's methods: Estimation of nucleated cell counts was performed using reference gene primer amplification. Some clones are missing from TCRdb's copy, which holds only in-frame ones; the method was immunoSEQ multiplex PCR. D and trimming come from the DNA, and the V and J calls and clone size come from that table. The sample shows a few hundred thousand clones, about nine tenths of them seen only once.

Sequencing was done on a sample of PBMCs or T cells enriched from blood (not recorded which). The TCR comes from a human donor in a cohort exposed to, infected with or recovered from COVID-19 (not recorded which). The donor label of this sample is uncertain. The rearrangement links TRBV6-2 or TRBV6-3 to TRBJ2-7, with D possibly TRBD1 on 6 matching bases. CDR3 in DNA: TGTGCCAGCAGCCTACTCGGGCAGGGGATTGGGGCCTACGAGCAGTACTTC. Translation: CASSLLGQGIGAYEQYF.